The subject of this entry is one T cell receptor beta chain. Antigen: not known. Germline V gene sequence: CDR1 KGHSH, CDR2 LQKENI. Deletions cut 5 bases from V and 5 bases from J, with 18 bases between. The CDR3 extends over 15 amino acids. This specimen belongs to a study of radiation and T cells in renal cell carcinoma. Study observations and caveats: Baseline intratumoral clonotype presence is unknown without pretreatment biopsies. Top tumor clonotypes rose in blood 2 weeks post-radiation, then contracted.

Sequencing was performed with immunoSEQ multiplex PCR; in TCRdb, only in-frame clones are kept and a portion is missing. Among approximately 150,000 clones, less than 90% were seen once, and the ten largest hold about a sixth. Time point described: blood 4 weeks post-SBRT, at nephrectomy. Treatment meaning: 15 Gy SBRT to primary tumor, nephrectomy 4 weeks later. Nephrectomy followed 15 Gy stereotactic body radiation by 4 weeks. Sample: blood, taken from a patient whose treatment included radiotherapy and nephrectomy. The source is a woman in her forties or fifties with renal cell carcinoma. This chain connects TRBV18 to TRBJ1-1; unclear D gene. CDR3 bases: TGTGCCAGCTCATTTCTGGTCACGGGAGGAACTGAAGCTTTCTTT. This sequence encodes CASSFLVTGGTEAFF.